The entry below gives a single T cell receptor (beta chain) sequence along with its context. Its antigen remains unidentified. Repertoires were generated with immunoSEQ multiplex PCR, while TCRdb's copy carries only in-frame clones and drops some. The sample contains about 200,000 clones, about 93% of which appear only once. The record originates from a study of T cell responses to AZD1222 COVID-19 vaccine. General study results and limits: Only after the peak T cell response were repertoires sampled. CD4 TCRs linked to vaccination spanned spike, dominating at 160-218 and 743-854. Clonal diversity was possibly underestimated; the donors were predominantly white British and more often female.

Germline loops: CDR1 SQVTM, CDR2 ANQGSEA. The CDR3 is 16 residues long. V dropped 6 bases and J dropped 6; count of bases not matched to a gene: 14. It was second doses at about 4 or about 12 weeks that were pooled. Sequencing used peripheral blood, obtained 28 days after the second AZD1222 dose. The receptor's source is an adult who received the AZD1222 COVID-19 vaccine. The chain employs TRBV29-1 and TRBJ2-2, with 9 bases that match TRBD1. CDR3 DNA sequence: TGCAGCGTGTCGAACTACAGGGGGCGAGGTGCCGGGGAGCTGTTTTTT. Translation gives CSVSNYRGRGAGELFF.